Listed here is a single T cell receptor (beta chain). The antigen remains undetermined. One junction end disagrees with the germline gene, perhaps due to a read error. This record belongs to a study of cytomegalovirus exposure and HLA in healthy donors. General study points: The records held CMV serostatus as the only immune exposure information. Later examination showed HLA-associated TCR beta chains had greater clonal expansion than equally common others. Overall, approximately 180 TCR beta chains were annotated as cytomegalovirus-associated. Sequences of the TCR beta chain were said to predict the HLA-A and HLA-B alleles of most subjects accurately.

It was with 60 Vbeta and 13 Jbeta primers that the PCR ran. TCRdb keeps only in-frame clones here, not all; method: immunoSEQ multiplex PCR. Of 200,000 or so clones listed, around four fifths are singletons. The specimen sequenced was PBMCs. The sequence came from a woman in her thirties or forties in good health and CMV-seronegative.

As DNA, the CDR3 is TGTGCCAGCAGCTTAATCGGGGGACAGGGGGCCCTGAGCTTC. Translation gives CASSLIGGQGALSF. The chain recombines TRBV7-3 with TRBJ2-7; 12 bases line up with TRBD1. The CDR3 contains 14 residues. Germline CDR1 and CDR2: SGHTA and FQGTGA.